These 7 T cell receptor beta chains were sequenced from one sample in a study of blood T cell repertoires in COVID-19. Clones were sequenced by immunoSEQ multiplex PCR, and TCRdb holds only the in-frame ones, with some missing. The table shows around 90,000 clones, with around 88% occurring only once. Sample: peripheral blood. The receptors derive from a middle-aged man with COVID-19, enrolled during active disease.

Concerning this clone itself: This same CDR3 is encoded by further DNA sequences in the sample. The CDR3 region is CASRREPSGNTIYF. In DNA, the CDR3 is TGTGCCAGCAGGCGGGAGCCCTCTGGAAACACCATATATTTT. The chain is built from TRBV2 and TRBJ1-3, with unresolved D. This CDR3 is 14 amino acids long. Germline V lookup: CDR1 SNHLY, CDR2 FYNNEI. The germline V and J ends were trimmed by 6 bases and 0 bases, with 9 bases remaining between them.

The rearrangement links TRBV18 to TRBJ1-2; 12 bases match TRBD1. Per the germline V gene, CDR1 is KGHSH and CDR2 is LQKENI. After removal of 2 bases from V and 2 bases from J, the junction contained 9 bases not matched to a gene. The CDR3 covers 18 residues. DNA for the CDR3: TGTGCCAGCTCACCAGGGACAGGGGGCGTCGGTGTCAACTATGGCTACACCTTC. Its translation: CASSPGTGGVGVNYGYTF.

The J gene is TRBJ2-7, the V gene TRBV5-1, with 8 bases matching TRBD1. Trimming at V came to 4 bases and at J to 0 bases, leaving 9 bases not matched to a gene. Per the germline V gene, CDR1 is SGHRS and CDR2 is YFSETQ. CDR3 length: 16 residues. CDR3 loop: CASSRGQVQSSYEQYF. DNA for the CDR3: TGCGCCAGCAGCCGGGGACAGGTTCAAAGCTCCTACGAGCAGTACTTC.

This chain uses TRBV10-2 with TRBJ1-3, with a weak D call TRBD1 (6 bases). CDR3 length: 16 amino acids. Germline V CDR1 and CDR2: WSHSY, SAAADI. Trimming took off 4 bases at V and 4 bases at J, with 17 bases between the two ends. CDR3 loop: CASSAVEQGRGNTIYF. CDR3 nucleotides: TGCGCCAGCAGTGCGGTCGAACAGGGAAGAGGAAACACCATATATTTT.

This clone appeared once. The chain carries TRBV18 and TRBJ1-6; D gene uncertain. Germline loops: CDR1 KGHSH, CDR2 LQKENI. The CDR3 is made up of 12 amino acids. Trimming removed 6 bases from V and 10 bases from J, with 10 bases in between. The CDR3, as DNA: TGTGCCAGCTCCCTATTGGGCTCACCCCTCCACTTT. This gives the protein CASSLLGSPLHF.

DNA of the CDR3: TGTGCCAGTAAAGCCGGGGACAGGGGGCGCCAAGGCTATGGCTACACCTTC. Its translation: CASKAGDRGRQGYGYTF. The chain is built from TRBV19 and TRBJ1-2, with 12 bases aligning to TRBD1. The germline CDR1 and CDR2 sequences are LNHDA and SQIVND (reference sequence). V shed 7 bases, J shed 4 bases, and the junction held 13 bases outside the gene matches. The CDR3 totals 17 residues.

CDR3 nucleotide sequence: TGTGCCAGCAGCTTGGCTAGCGGGGGGGAAGAGACCCAGTACTTC. The encoded protein is CASSLASGGEETQYF. This chain joins TRBV5-4 and TRBJ2-5, with 12 bases identical to TRBD2. Germline CDR1 SGHNT, CDR2 YYREEE (reference sequence). J was trimmed by 3 bases and V by 0 bases; bases with no gene match: 0. This CDR3 is built from 15 residues.